This section outlines one TCR beta chain sequence together with its context. Its target is unknown. This entry is derived from a study of cytotoxic CD8 clonotypes in ibrutinib-treated CLL. About the research overall: IGHV unmutated fewer than 18; relapsed/refractory approximately 10; treatment-naive about 15.

Some clones are missing from TCRdb's copy, which holds only in-frame ones; the method was immunoSEQ multiplex PCR. The sample includes approximately 120,000 clones, 80% to 85% seen only once; the top ten take around 3.3%. Germline loops: CDR1 SGHDT, CDR2 YYEEEE. V lost 0 bases and J lost 8, with 8 bases in between. The CDR3 sequence is 12 residues long. Study findings and constraints: T-cell clonality at baseline went above that of age-matched healthy donors and rose and fell with circulating CD8+ T-cell counts. Public clonotypes occurred uncommonly; on treatment, they contracted or remained stable.

The source was PBMCs, collected after 24 months of ibrutinib treatment. The receptor was isolated from a human donor with chronic lymphocytic leukemia. The chain carries TRBV5-6 and TRBJ1-1; D gene uncertain. As DNA, the CDR3 is TGTGCCAGCAGCTTGGGTAGGTTCGAAGCTTTCTTT. Amino acids: CASSLGRFEAFF.